This T cell receptor beta chain was obtained from a study of blood T cell repertoires in COVID-19. Overall study context: The United States, Italy and Spain were the sources of the acute and convalescent COVID-19 samples. PBMCs, B-cell-depleted T cells, or T cells provided the cDNA or gDNA that made up the material.

As processed by the authors: Estimates of nucleated cell counts were drawn from the amplification of reference gene primers. TCRdb's copy holds only in-frame clones and misses some; the assay was immunoSEQ multiplex PCR. D and trimming come from the DNA, and the V and J calls and clone size come from that table. This table holds under 250,000 clones, approximately 80% found once. This clone was detected ten times or more. The sequence was collected from an older man with acute or convalescent COVID-19. Sequenced input: peripheral blood.

The CDR3 DNA reads as TGTGCCAGCAGCTCCGGGACTAGCGGGAGTGGGAATGAGCAGTTCTTC. It is translated as CASSSGTSGSGNEQFF. This rearrangement joins TRBV7-3 to TRBJ2-1, with 14 bases identical to TRBD2. The ends lost 4 bases at V and 7 bases at J; junction bases unmatched: 6. The CDR3 loop spans 16 amino acids. Germline values: CDR1 SGHTA, CDR2 FQGTGA.